The TCR beta chain described here comes from a study of cytomegalovirus exposure and HLA in healthy donors. Overall study findings and caveats: Using the classifier, cytomegalovirus status was reportedly diagnosed with high specificity and sensitivity. Most TCR sequences were seen very rarely across donors, but some public TCRs occurred in many. Listed as cytomegalovirus-associated were approximately 160 TCR beta chains.

The donors were part of the validation cohort, which consisted of over a hundred subjects and was separate from the first cohort of under 750 subjects. With regard to this clone: What it recognizes is unknown.

This table comes from immunoSEQ multiplex PCR, and its TCRdb copy is limited to in-frame clones, with some not included. This sample carries about 90,000 clones, approximately 84% of them seen once, and the ten largest clones take 9.5% to 13%. CDR1 and CDR2 (germline): KGHSH, LQKENI. There are 15 residues in the CDR3. V lost 3 bases and J 5 bases, leaving 16 bases between the germline ends. V usage is TRBV18 and J usage is TRBJ1-1; no firm D call. Sequencing input: PBMCs. The source is a woman younger than 30 in good health and CMV-seropositive. The CDR3 DNA follows: TGTGCCAGCTCACCGGGAGGCGAAGGAGGGACTGAAGCTTTCTTT. This translates into CASSPGGEGGTEAFF.